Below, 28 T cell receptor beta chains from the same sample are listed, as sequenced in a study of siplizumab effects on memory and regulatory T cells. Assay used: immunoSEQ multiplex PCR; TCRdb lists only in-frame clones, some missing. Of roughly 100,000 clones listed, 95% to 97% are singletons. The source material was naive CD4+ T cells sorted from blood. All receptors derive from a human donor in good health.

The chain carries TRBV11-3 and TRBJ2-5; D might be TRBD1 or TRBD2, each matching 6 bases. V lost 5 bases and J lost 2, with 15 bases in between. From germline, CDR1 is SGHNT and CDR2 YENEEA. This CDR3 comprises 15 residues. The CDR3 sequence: CASSPRLGGQETQYF. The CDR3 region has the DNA TGTGCCAGCAGCCCGCGACTAGGGGGGCAAGAGACCCAGTACTTC.

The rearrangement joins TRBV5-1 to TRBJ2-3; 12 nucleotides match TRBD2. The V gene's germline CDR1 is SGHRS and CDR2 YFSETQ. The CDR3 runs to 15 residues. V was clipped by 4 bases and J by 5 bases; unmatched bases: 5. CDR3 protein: CASSELAGGRDTQYF. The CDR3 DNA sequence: TGCGCCAGCAGCGAACTAGCGGGGGGTAGAGATACGCAGTATTTT.

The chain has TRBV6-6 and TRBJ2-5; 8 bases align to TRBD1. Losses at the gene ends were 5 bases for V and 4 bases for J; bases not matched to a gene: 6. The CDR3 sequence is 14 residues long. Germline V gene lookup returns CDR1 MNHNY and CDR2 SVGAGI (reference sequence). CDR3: CASSPGGQGETQYF. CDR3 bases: TGTGCCAGCAGTCCTGGTGGACAGGGAGAGACCCAGTACTTC.

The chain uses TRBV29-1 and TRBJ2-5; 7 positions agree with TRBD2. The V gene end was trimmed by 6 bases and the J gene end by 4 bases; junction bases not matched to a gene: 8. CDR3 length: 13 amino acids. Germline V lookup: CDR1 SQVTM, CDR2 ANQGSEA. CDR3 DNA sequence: TGCAGCGTAGGACCTCGACTAGCAGAGACCCAGTACTTC. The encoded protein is CSVGPRLAETQYF.

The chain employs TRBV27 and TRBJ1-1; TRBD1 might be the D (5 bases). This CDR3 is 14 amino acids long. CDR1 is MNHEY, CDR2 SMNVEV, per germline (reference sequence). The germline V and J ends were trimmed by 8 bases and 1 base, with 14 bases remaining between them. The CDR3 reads CASGTQGRNTEAFF. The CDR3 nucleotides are TGTGCCAGCGGCACCCAGGGAAGGAACACTGAAGCTTTCTTT.

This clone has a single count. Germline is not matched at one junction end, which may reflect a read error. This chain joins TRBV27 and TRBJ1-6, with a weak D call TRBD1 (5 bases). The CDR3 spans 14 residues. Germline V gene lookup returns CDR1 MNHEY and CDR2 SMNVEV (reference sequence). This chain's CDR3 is CASSSGTVNSPPHF. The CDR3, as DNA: TGTGCCAGCAGTTCCGGGACGGTTAATTCACCCCCCCACTTT.

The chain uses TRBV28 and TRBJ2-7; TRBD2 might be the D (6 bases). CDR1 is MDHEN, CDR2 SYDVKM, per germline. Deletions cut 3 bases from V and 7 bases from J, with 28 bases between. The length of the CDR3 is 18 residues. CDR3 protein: CASSFPSGVAARRGEQYF. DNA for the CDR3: TGTGCCAGCAGTTTTCCCTCCGGTGTGGCAGCCCGGCGGGGAGAGCAGTACTTC.

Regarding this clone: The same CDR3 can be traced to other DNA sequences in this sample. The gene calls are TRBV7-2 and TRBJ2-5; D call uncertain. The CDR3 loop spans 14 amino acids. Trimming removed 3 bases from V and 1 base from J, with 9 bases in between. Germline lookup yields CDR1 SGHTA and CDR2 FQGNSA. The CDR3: CASSLAGSQETQYF. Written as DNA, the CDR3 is TGTGCCAGCAGCTTGGCCGGCAGCCAAGAGACCCAGTACTTC.

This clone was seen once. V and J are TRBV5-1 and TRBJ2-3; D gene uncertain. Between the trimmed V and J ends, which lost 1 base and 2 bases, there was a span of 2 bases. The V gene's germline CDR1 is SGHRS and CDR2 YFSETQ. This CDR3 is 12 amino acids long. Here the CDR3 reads CASSLSTDTQYF. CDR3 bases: TGCGCCAGCAGCTTGTCCACAGATACGCAGTATTTT.

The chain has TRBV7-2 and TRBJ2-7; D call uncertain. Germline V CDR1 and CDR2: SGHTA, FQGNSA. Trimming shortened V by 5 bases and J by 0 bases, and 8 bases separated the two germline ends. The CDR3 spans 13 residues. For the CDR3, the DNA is TGTGCCAGCAGCCCCGTGGCCTCCTACGAGCAGTACTTC. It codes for CASSPVASYEQYF. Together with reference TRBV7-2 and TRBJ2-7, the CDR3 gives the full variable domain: GAGVSQSPSNKVTEKGKDVELRCDPISGHTALYWYRQSLGQGLEFLIYFQGNSAPDKSGLPSDRFSAERTGGSVSTLTIQRTQQEDSAVYLCASSPVASYEQYFGPGTRLTVT.

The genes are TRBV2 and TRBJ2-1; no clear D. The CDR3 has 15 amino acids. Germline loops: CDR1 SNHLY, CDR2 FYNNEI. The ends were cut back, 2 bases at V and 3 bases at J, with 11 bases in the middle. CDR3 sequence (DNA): TGTGCCAGCAGTGAAAGTCTGACATTCTACAATGAGCAGTTCTTC. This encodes CASSESLTFYNEQFF.

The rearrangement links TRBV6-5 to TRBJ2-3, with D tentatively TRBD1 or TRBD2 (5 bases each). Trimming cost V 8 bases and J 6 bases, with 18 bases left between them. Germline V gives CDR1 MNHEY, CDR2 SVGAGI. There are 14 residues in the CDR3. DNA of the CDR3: TGTGCCAGCTACTCGGGACCTCAAGGGGATACGCAGTATTTT. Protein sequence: CASYSGPQGDTQYF.

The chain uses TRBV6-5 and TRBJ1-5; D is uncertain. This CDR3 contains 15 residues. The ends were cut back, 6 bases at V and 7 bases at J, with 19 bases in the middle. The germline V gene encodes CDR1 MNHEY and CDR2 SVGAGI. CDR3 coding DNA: TGTGCCAGCAGCCAAGGGTCGGGGAGTAGGCAGCCCCAGCATTTT. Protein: CASSQGSGSRQPQHF.

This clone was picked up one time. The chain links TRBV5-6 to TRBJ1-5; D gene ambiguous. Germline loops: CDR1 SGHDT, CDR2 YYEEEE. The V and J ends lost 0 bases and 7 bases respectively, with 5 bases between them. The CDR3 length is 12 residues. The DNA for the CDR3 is TGTGCCAGCAGCTTGGGGTCCCAGCCCCAGCATTTT. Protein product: CASSLGSQPQHF.

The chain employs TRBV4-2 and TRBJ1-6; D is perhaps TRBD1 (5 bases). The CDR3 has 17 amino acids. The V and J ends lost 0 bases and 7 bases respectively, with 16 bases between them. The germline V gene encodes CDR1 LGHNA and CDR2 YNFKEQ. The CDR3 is CASSQELYGGLNSPLHF. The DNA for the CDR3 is TGTGCCAGCAGCCAAGAATTGTACGGGGGACTGAATTCACCCCTCCACTTT.

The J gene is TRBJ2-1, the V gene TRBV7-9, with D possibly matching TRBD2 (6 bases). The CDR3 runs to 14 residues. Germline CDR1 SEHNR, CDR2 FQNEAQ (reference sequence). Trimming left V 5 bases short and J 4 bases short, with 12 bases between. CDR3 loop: CASSPPGEYNEQFF. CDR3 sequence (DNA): TGTGCCAGCAGCCCCCCGGGAGAATACAATGAGCAGTTCTTC. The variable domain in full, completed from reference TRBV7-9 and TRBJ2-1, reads DTGVSQNPRHKITKRGQNVTFRCDPISEHNRLYWYRQTLGQGPEFLTYFQNEAQLEKSRLLSDRFSAERPKGSFSTLEIQRTEQGDSAMYLCASSPPGEYNEQFFGPGTRLTVL.

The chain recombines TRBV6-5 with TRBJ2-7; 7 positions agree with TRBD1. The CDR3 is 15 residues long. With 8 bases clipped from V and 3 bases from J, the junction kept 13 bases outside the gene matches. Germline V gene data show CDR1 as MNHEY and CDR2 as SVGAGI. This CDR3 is CASGRAAGGIYEQYF. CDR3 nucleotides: TGTGCCAGCGGTCGAGCTGCAGGGGGAATCTACGAGCAGTACTTC.

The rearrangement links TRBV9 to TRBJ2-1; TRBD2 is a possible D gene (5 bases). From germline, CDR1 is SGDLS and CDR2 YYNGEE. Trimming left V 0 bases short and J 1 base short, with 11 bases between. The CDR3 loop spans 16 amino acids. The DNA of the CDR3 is TGTGCCAGCAGCGTAGCTTTGAGGGAGTCCTACAATGAGCAGTTCTTC. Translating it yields CASSVALRESYNEQFF.

Written as DNA, the CDR3 is TGTGCCAGCAGCTTAGCGCCCACGTCTACCTACAATGAGCAGTTCTTC. This encodes CASSLAPTSTYNEQFF. The V and J genes are TRBV7-2 and TRBJ2-1; D is unresolved. The length of the CDR3 is 16 residues. V lost 0 bases, J lost 2 bases, and 11 bases lay in between. Germline CDR1 reads SGHTA; CDR2 reads FQGNSA.

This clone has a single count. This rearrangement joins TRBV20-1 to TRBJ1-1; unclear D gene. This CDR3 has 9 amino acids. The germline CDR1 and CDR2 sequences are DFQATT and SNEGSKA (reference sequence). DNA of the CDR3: TGCAGCGTTGAGGCTGAAGCTTTCTTT. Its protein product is CSVEAEAFF.

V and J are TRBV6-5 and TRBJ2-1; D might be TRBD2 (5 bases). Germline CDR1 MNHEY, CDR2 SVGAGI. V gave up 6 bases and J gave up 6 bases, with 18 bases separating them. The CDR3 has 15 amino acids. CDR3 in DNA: TGTGCCAGCAGCCCCGGGGTAGGTTCTTCCAATGAGCAGTTCTTC. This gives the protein CASSPGVGSSNEQFF.

CDR3 sequence (DNA): TGCGCCAGCAGCTTGGCAAGACAGGGGGGCAGCACAGATACGCAGTATTTT. Translation gives CASSLARQGGSTDTQYF. The chain couples TRBV5-1 to TRBJ2-3, with 9 bases that match TRBD1. Germline CDR1 SGHRS, CDR2 YFSETQ. The CDR3 has 17 residues. Trimming removed 0 bases from V and 0 bases from J; junction bases left unmatched: 5. Full variable domain (rest looked up from reference TRBV5-1 and TRBJ2-3): KAGVTQTPRYLIKTRGQQVTLSCSPISGHRSVSWYQQTPGQGLQFLFEYFSETQRNKGNFPGRFSGRQFSNSRSEMNVSTLELGDSALYLCASSLARQGGSTDTQYFGPGTRLTVL.

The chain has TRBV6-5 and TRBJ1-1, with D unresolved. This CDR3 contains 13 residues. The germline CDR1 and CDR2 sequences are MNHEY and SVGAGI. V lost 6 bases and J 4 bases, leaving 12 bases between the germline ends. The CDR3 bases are TGTGCCAGCAGATACGGGTTGGTCACTGAAGCTTTCTTT. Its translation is CASRYGLVTEAFF.

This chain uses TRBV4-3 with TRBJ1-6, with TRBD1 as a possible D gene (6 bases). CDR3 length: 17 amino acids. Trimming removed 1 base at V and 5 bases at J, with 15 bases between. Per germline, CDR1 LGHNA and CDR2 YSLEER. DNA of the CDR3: TGCGCCAGCAGCCAAGTTTTAGGAACAGGGAATAATTCACCCCTCCACTTT. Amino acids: CASSQVLGTGNNSPLHF.

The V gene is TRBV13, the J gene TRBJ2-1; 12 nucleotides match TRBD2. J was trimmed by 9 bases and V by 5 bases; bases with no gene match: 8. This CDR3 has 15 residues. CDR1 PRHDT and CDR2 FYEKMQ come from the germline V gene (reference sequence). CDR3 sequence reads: CASSETLAGGTEQFF. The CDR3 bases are TGTGCCAGCAGCGAAACACTAGCGGGGGGTACTGAGCAGTTCTTC. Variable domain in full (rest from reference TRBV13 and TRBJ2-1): AAGVIQSPRHLIKEKRETATLKCYPIPRHDTVYWYQQGPGQDPQFLISFYEKMQSDKGSIPDRFSAQQFSDYHSELNMSSLELGDSALYFCASSETLAGGTEQFFGPGTRLTVL.

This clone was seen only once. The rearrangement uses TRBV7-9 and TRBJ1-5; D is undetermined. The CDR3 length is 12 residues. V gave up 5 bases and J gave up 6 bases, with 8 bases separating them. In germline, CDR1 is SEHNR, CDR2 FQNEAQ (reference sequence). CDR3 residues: CASSRSSQPQHF. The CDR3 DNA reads TGTGCCAGCAGCCGGTCGTCTCAGCCCCAGCATTTT.

This chain's CDR3 is CASSLNRAGNTQYF. The CDR3 nucleotides read TGTGCCAGTAGCCTAAACCGGGCAGGGAACACGCAGTATTTT. The chain employs TRBV19 and TRBJ2-3; D is perhaps TRBD1 (5 bases). From germline, CDR1 is LNHDA and CDR2 SQIVND (reference sequence). The V and J ends lost 6 bases and 9 bases respectively, with 19 bases between them. The length of the CDR3 is 14 residues.

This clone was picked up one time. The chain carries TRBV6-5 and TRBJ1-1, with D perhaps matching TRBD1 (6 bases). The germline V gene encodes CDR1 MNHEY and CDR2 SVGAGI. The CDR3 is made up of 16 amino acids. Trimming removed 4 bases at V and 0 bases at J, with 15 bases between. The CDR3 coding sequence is TGTGCCAGCAGTTTAGGACAGCTAAGAGTGAACACTGAAGCTTTCTTT. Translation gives CASSLGQLRVNTEAFF.